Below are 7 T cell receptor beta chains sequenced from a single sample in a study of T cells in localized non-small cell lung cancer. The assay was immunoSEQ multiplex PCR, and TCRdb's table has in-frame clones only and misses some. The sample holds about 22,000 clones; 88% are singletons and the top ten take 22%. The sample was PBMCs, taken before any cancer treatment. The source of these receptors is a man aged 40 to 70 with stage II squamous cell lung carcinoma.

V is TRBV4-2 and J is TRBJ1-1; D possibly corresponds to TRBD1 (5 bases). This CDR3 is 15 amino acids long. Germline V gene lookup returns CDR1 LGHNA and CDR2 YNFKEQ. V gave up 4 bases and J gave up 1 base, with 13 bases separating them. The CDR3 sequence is CASSRDFGTNTEAFF. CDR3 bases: TGTGCCAGCAGCCGCGATTTCGGGACGAACACTGAAGCTTTCTTT.

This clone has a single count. CDR3 residues: CASSLSSYGYTF. The CDR3 nucleotides read TGTGCCAGCAGCCTTAGTTCCTATGGCTACACCTTC. This sequence joins TRBV5-6 and TRBJ1-2; D gene unclear. The V gene's germline CDR1 is SGHDT and CDR2 YYEEEE. The CDR3 runs to 12 residues. Trimming shortened V by 4 bases and J by 4 bases, and 8 bases separated the two germline ends.

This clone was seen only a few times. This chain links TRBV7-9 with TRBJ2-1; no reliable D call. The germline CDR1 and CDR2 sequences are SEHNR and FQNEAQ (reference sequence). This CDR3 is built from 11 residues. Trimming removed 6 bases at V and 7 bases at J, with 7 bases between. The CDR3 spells CASRVKNEQFF. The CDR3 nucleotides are TGTGCCAGCAGAGTTAAAAATGAGCAGTTCTTC. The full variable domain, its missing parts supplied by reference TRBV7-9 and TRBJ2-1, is DTGVSQNPRHKITKRGQNVTFRCDPISEHNRLYWYRQTLGQGPEFLTYFQNEAQLEKSRLLSDRFSAERPKGSFSTLEIQRTEQGDSAMYLCASRVKNEQFFGPGTRLTVL.

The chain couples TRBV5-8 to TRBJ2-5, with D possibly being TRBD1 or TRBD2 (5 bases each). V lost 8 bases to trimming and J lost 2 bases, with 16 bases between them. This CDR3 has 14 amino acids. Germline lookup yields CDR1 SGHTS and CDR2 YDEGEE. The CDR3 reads CASRGTVNQETQYF. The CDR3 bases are TGTGCCAGTAGAGGGACGGTGAATCAAGAGACCCAGTACTTC. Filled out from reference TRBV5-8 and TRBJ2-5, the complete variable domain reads EAGVTQSPTHLIKTRGQQATLRCSPISGHTSVYWYQQALGLGLQFLLWYDEGEERNRGNFPPRFSGRQFPNYSSELNVNALELEDSALYLCASRGTVNQETQYFGPGTRLLVL.

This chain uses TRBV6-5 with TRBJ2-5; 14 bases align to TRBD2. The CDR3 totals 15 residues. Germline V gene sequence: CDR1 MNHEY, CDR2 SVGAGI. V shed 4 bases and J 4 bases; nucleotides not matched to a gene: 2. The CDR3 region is CASSWGTSGGETQYF. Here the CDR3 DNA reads TGTGCCAGCAGTTGGGGGACTAGCGGGGGAGAGACCCAGTACTTC.

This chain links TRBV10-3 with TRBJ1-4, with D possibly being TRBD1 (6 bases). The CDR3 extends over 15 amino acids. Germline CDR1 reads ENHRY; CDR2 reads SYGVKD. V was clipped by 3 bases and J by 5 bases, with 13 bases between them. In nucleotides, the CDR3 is TGTGCCATCAGTGATCCCGGGACACAAAATGAAAAACTGTTTTTT. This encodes CAISDPGTQNEKLFF.

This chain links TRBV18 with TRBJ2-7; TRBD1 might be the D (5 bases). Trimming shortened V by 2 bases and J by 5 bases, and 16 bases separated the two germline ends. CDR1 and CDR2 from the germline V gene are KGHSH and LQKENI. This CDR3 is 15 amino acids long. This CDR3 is CASSPRQGISDEQYF. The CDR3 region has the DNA TGTGCCAGCTCACCAAGGCAGGGCATTTCGGACGAGCAGTACTTC.